This TCR beta chain was captured in a study of response to subunit inactivated influenza vaccine (dated by TCRdb to the late 2010s). A note on the overall study: The study used deep quantitative T cell receptor repertoire profiling to track responses to a trivalent subunit inactivated influenza vaccine. What the study reported, not specific to this receptor: The authors proposed that each seasonal influenza vaccination may bring in only a limited number of new T cells.

Receptors were amplified or captured by RT-PCR. The sequencer listed for this sample is Illumina HiSeq 2500. The raw public data were reprocessed by TCRdb itself: fastp quality trimming at Q25, MiXCR clonotype calling, in-frame beta chains only. Under each unique CDR3 protein, matching rows form one entry showing the most common genes and DNA. The sample table records about half a million distinct CDR3 sequences; about 25% of these occur just once. The ten largest account for around 1.8% of the sample. CDR1 and CDR2, per the germline V gene, are MGHRA and YSYEKL. After removal of 0 bases from V and 3 bases from J, the junction retains 7 bases not matched to a gene. Reading from cysteine to phenylalanine, the CDR3 counts 16 amino acids. Only the CDR3 portion is preserved as DNA: 48 bases, with reading frame beginning at the first base. A remark on this clonotype: Its antigen is still unknown. Per-base qualities were not stored, and no clone one base away is much larger.

Sequenced material: CD4+ T cells sorted from PBMCs, taken roughly 5 days after vaccination. The sequence links TRBV4-1 to TRBJ2-5, with 7 bases aligning to TRBD2. The sequence was collected from a man aged 50-59 years who received an inactivated influenza vaccine. Donor details come from another sample of the same person, matched by shared clones. The DNA sequence is given as TGCGCCAGCAGCCAAGATGGCCTAGCGGTAAAAGAGACCCAGTACTTC. Its product reads: CASSQDGLAVKETQYF.